This T cell receptor beta chain was recorded in a study of T cells in Graves' hyperthyroidism and ophthalmopathy (dated by TCRdb to 2018 to 2020). About the full investigation: To identify TCR V-J signatures that set the groups apart, the researchers used a discovery cohort of about a hundred patients, made up of under 45 with Graves' ophthalmopathy and approximately 57 with stable Graves' hyperthyroidism. Whether ophthalmopathy could be predicted prospectively was tested in an independent validation cohort made up of 18 to 20 hyperthyroidism patients plus 17 patients who later progressed to ophthalmopathy. The 75 to 100 discovery patients were randomly divided into training and test sets at a 7:3 ratio. The study also compared thyroid tissue and blood T-cell repertoires from five or six Graves' hyperthyroidism patients. After blood sampling, hyperthyroidism patients were treated with methimazole at a starting dose of 30 mg daily, and ophthalmopathy patients were treated with high-dose intravenous methylprednisolone. The paper describes TCR Vbeta CDR3 sequencing of 120 to 150 peripheral blood samples, made up of fewer than 50 ophthalmopathy patients, 70 to 75 hyperthyroidism patients and 17 progressor patients.

This clonotype has at least ten counts. There is no known antigen for this receptor. Qualities for individual bases were not recorded, and no much larger clone is one base off. Measured from the cysteine to the phenylalanine, the CDR3 is 10 residues long. Only the CDR3 DNA stays, 30 bases, in frame from base 1. The germline V gene encodes CDR1 SQVTM and CDR2 ANQGSEA. Trimming costs V 4 bases and J 6 bases, and their ends lie 7 bases apart. Overall study results and their limits: Most expanded thyroid clonotypes (frequency above 0.001) were also detected in blood, suggesting blood repertoires may reflect thyroid immune responses. No statistical method was used to fix the sample size in advance, and group allocation was not hidden from the investigators. In validation, the model predicted progression to ophthalmopathy with just under 71% sensitivity and approximately 72% specificity, a median of 6.5 months before onset. In cross-validation, a model built on a 13 V-J signature told ophthalmopathy apart from stable hyperthyroidism with approximately 90% sensitivity and around 83% specificity, and in testing the same model reached 80%/75%.

Exclusion was applied to patients with uncontrolled infections, other autoimmune diseases, pregnancy or lactation. Clinical symptoms, serum thyroxine and TRAb, thyroid ultrasound, and orbital computed tomography formed the basis for the diagnoses. Trizol reagent was used to extract total RNA, and RNA quality was then checked on an Agilent 2100 Bioanalyzer. Amplification of TCR beta CDR3 regions was carried out from RNA transcripts. The TCR CDR3 was subjected to a first round of RT-PCR using the HTBI primer set and the Qiagen OneStep RT-PCR kit. Libraries were constructed in a second round of multiplex PCR, after which size selection and purification were performed. The libraries were sequenced on an Illumina HiSeq2000 using paired-end 100 bp reads. In the authors' own workflow: SOAPnuke was used to process the raw data, throwing out any read that contained adapters or uncalled bases, had a mean Phred below 15, or lacked an exact constant-primer or identifier match. High-quality paired reads were merged using COPE v1.2.5, and each unique nucleotide sequence was defined as a clonotype. MiTCR v1.1 was used to align the clonotypes against IMGT TRBV, TRBD and TRBJ reference segments. Analysis was restricted to V-J combinations with a frequency above 0.0001, which covered 99.2% of repertoires. A TCS score was defined as the ratio of F50 (clonal expansion) to E x V (chaos), with BLOSUM62-based TCRdist applied between CDR3 peptides within each V-J. Welch's t-statistics and random forest reduced 500 to 550 V-J features to 13, which were used in a naive Bayes classifier (R e1071). Thyroid-blood repertoire similarity was quantified with the Morisita-Horn index. TCRdb redid the processing of the public reads, applying fastp at Q25 and MiXCR, and retained in-frame beta chains. Every entry covers one CDR3 protein and lists the most common genes and DNA from its rows. These V and J calls derive from TCRdb rather than the authors' analysis. This sample is represented by 650,000 to 800,000 distinct CDR3 sequences; nearly 45% of them were singletons. Roughly 6.5% of the sample rests with the top ten.

What was sequenced was peripheral blood or thyroid tissue (not recorded which). This receptor was taken from an adult man with Graves' disease, either hyperthyroidism or ophthalmopathy (not recorded which). Recombination connected TRBV29-1 to TRBJ2-7, with TRBD1 perhaps the D gene, on 6 matching bases. The bases read TGCAGCGTTGCAGGGGTCGAGCAGTACTTC. Its protein is CSVAGVEQYF.